This is a list of T cell receptor beta chains from one sample in a study of cytomegalovirus exposure and HLA in healthy donors. Sequenced by immunoSEQ multiplex PCR; TCRdb stores in-frame clones only, minus some. This repertoire shows about 120,000 clones, around 80% found once; its top ten account for less than 3%. Input material: PBMCs. The receptors were sampled from a woman aged 40 to 50 in good health and CMV-seropositive. CDR3s include the opening cysteine and the closing phenylalanine or tryptophan. D genes are given only for firm matches. A clone size is listed for some rows: how often the clone was seen (once, few, many), or a class if it is expanded.

j_gene,d_gene,abundance,v_gene,len,CDR3nt,CDR3aa
TRBJ2-7,TRBD1,NA,TRBV13,16,TGTGCCAGCAGCGGCCGGCTAGGACAGGGTAATTACGAGCAGTACTTC,CASSGRLGQGNYEQYF
TRBJ2-5,NA,NA,TRBV4-2,15,TGTGCCAGCAGCCAATGGGGGGGCAGCCAAGAGACCCAGTACTTC,CASSQWGGSQETQYF
TRBJ2-7,TRBD1,NA,TRBV18,14,TGTGCCAGCTCCCCCGACAGGGGGCCCTACGAGCAGTACTTC,CASSPDRGPYEQYF
TRBJ2-7,NA,NA,TRBV18,15,TGTGCCAGCTCACCACAACAGGGAAACTCCTACGAGCAGTACTTC,CASSPQQGNSYEQYF
TRBJ2-3,NA,NA,TRBV7-3,14,TGTGCCAGCAGCTTAGGGGGGGCCCCAGATACGCAGTATTTT,CASSLGGAPDTQYF
TRBJ1-4,NA,NA,TRBV9,15,TGTGCCAGCAGCGTCGGGGGATCTGGTAATGAAAAACTGTTTTTT,CASSVGGSGNEKLFF
TRBJ2-3,NA,NA,TRBV29-1,13,TGCAGCGTCGCCGGGGGGCAGACAGATACGCAGTATTTT,CSVAGGQTDTQYF
TRBJ2-4,NA,NA,TRBV5-4,12,TGTGCCAGCAGCCCCGGGTCGGGTATTCAGTACTTC,CASSPGSGIQYF
TRBJ2-2,NA,NA,TRBV7-3,16,TGTGCCAGCAGCTTAAATGGAGGCATAGCGCCCGGGGAGCTGTTTTTT,CASSLNGGIAPGELFF
TRBJ1-6,TRBD1,few,TRBV14,20,TGTGCCAGCAGCCAAGATTATTGGGCACGGGACAGGGTCGGTGGTTCACCCCTCCACTTT,CASSQDYWARDRVGGSPLHF
TRBJ2-5,NA,NA,TRBV7-7,13,TGTGCTAGCAGCCAACAAACAAAAGAGACCCAGTACTTC,CASSQQTKETQYF
TRBJ1-2,TRBD1,NA,TRBV11-2,18,TGTGCCAGCAGATCCGGCCCCCGGGACAGGGGGAACTACTATGGCTACACCTTC,CASRSGPRDRGNYYGYTF
TRBJ2-3,NA,once,TRBV5-1,15,TGCGCCAGCAGCTCAAGCGGGTTACGCACAGATACGCAGTATTTT,CASSSSGLRTDTQYF
TRBJ1-1,NA,NA,TRBV10-3,13,TGTGCCGCCCGACAGGTGGAGAACACTGAAGCTTTCTTT,CAARQVENTEAFF
TRBJ2-7,TRBD1,NA,TRBV27,15,TGTGCCAGCAGTTTATCGAGGGACAGGGGGGGAGAGCAGTACTTC,CASSLSRDRGGEQYF
TRBJ1-2,NA,NA,TRBV7-8,15,TGTGCCAGCAGCTTAGGGGCCGGGGGGAATTATGGCTACACCTTC,CASSLGAGGNYGYTF
TRBJ1-3,NA,NA,TRBV5-1,17,TGCGCCAGCAGCCCCACGGGGAGTCCGGGCTCTGGAAACACCATATATTTT,CASSPTGSPGSGNTIYF
TRBJ1-6,NA,NA,TRBV28,13,TGTGCCAGCAGTTTAATAGCGGATTCACCCCTCCACTTT,CASSLIADSPLHF
TRBJ1-4,TRBD1,NA,TRBV19,15,TGTGCCAGTAGTGTCCGACAGGGATTTTTTGAAAAACTGTTTTTT,CASSVRQGFFEKLFF